These 18 T cell receptor beta chains came from one sample sequenced in a study of vaccination effects on CD4 cells after COVID-19. Using immunoSEQ multiplex PCR, the repertoire was profiled, and TCRdb retains in-frame clones only, with some absent. The sample lists about 40,000 clones, around 66% seen once, with 15% in the top ten. The ViraFEST assay expanded antigen-specific CD4+ T cells with viral peptide pools before sequencing. Culturing for about 9 days preceded CD4+ T cell isolation. No vaccinee had earlier SARS-CoV-2 infection, and nucleocapsid antibodies were negative. No antigens are known for them. This specimen consisted of CD4+ T cells from PBMCs cultured with HCoV-OC43 spike peptides, obtained before COVID-19 vaccination. Subset in this sample: HCoV-OC43 spike overlapping peptide pool stimulation. The receptors were gathered from a human donor who received a COVID-19 vaccine.

The rearrangement links TRBV18 to TRBJ2-1; 9 nucleotides agree with TRBD2. CDR3 length equals 17 residues. Trimming at V came to 3 bases and at J to 9 bases, leaving 15 bases not matched to a gene. The germline gives CDR1 KGHSH, CDR2 LQKENI. CDR3 sequence reads: CASSPDLEREVWFEQFF. DNA of the CDR3: TGTGCCAGCTCACCCGACCTCGAGCGGGAGGTTTGGTTTGAGCAGTTCTTC.

This clone was found a few times. The rearrangement joins TRBV10-2 to TRBJ2-1; D not certain. Germline V gives CDR1 WSHSY, CDR2 SAAADI. The CDR3 consists of 14 residues. Trimming removed 3 bases at V and 1 base at J, with 7 bases between. The CDR3 here is CASSDWLSYNEQFF. The CDR3 bases are TGCGCCAGCAGTGACTGGCTATCCTACAATGAGCAGTTCTTC.

This sequence joins TRBV4-1 and TRBJ1-6; the D gene is possibly TRBD1 (5 bases). Germline CDR1 is MGHRA and CDR2 is YSYEKL. V lost 1 base and J 7 bases, leaving 11 bases between the germline ends. The CDR3 has 15 amino acids. CDR3 loop: CASSQVRQGNSPLHF. DNA for the CDR3: TGCGCCAGCAGCCAAGTCCGTCAGGGAAATTCACCCCTCCACTTT.

The J gene is TRBJ2-5, the V gene TRBV5-1; 12 bases agree with TRBD2. J gave up 9 bases and V 4 bases, and 7 bases lay outside the gene matches. CDR1 is SGHRS and CDR2 is YFSETQ in the germline V gene. The CDR3 is made up of 14 amino acids. The CDR3 coding sequence is TGCGCCAGCAGCCCCGGGACTAGCGGGTCTTCCCAGTACTTC. Protein sequence: CASSPGTSGSSQYF. Full variable domain (outside the CDR3, taken from reference TRBV5-1 and TRBJ2-5): KAGVTQTPRYLIKTRGQQVTLSCSPISGHRSVSWYQQTPGQGLQFLFEYFSETQRNKGNFPGRFSGRQFSNSRSEMNVSTLELGDSALYLCASSPGTSGSSQYFGPGTRLLVL.

V is TRBV3-1 (or the pseudogene TRBV3-2) and J is TRBJ2-5, with no clear D. The CDR3 totals 15 residues. The germline gives CDR1 LGHDT, CDR2 YNNKEL (reference sequence). The ends were cut back, 2 bases at V and 0 bases at J, with 10 bases in the middle. The chain's CDR3 is CASSQSDTYQETQYF. The DNA of the CDR3 is TGTGCCAGCAGCCAATCCGACACCTACCAAGAGACCCAGTACTTC.

The rearrangement links TRBV4-1 to TRBJ2-7; TRBD1 agrees at 9 bases. Germline CDR1 and CDR2: MGHRA and YSYEKL. After removal of 2 bases from V and 3 bases from J, the junction contained 8 bases not matched to a gene. The CDR3 contains 16 residues. The CDR3, as DNA: TGCGCCAGCAGCCAATACTCCGGGACAGGGATCTACGAGCAGTACTTC. This translates into CASSQYSGTGIYEQYF.

This clone was found once. CDR3 region: CASSPFEGISNEQFF. Here the CDR3 DNA reads TGCGCCAGCAGCCCCTTTGAGGGGATTAGCAATGAGCAGTTCTTC. This chain links TRBV4-1 with TRBJ2-1; D possibly matches TRBD1 or TRBD2 (5 bases each). Trimming left V 4 bases short and J 6 bases short, with 16 bases between. Germline V CDR1 and CDR2: MGHRA, YSYEKL. The CDR3 runs to 15 residues.

This chain connects TRBV29-1 to TRBJ2-2; 7 positions match TRBD1. V dropped 0 bases and J dropped 1; count of bases not matched to a gene: 2. CDR3 length equals 15 residues. Germline CDR1 SQVTM, CDR2 ANQGSEA. The CDR3 nucleotides are TGCAGCGTTGAAGAAGGGGACAGGAACACCGGGGAGCTGTTTTTT. It specifies CSVEEGDRNTGELFF.

V gene TRBV7-8 combines with J gene TRBJ2-1; a weak D match, TRBD2 (5 bases). Germline V gene lookup returns CDR1 SGHVS and CDR2 FQNEAQ. V lost 3 bases and J lost 0, with 12 bases in between. The CDR3 extends over 16 amino acids. The CDR3 region is CASSFRRVRSYNEQFF. CDR3 coding DNA: TGTGCCAGCAGCTTTAGGCGGGTCCGCTCCTACAATGAGCAGTTCTTC.

V gene TRBV6-1 combines with J gene TRBJ1-1; the D gene is possibly TRBD1 (5 bases). The CDR3 sequence is 15 residues long. In germline, CDR1 is MNHNS, CDR2 SASEGT. The germline V and J ends were trimmed by 2 bases and 0 bases, with 10 bases remaining between them. CDR3 loop: CASSEYDRLNTEAFF. DNA for the CDR3: TGTGCCAGCAGTGAATATGACAGATTGAACACTGAAGCTTTCTTT.

In its sample, this clone was seen a few times. V is TRBV5-6 and J is TRBJ1-5; no clear D. Trimming removed 3 bases at V and 0 bases at J, with 13 bases between. Germline V gives CDR1 SGHDT, CDR2 YYEEEE. The CDR3 has 16 residues. CDR3 in DNA: TGTGCCAGCAGCTCCCACGGGTTTTATAGCAATCAGCCCCAGCATTTT. Translated: CASSSHGFYSNQPQHF.

The chain recombines TRBV5-4 with TRBJ2-3; D unresolved. This CDR3 spans 15 amino acids. Per germline, CDR1 SGHNT and CDR2 YYREEE (reference sequence). V gave up 0 bases and J gave up 0 bases, with 8 bases separating them. The CDR3 reads CASSLDFSSTDTQYF. As DNA, the CDR3 is TGTGCCAGCAGCTTGGACTTCTCTAGCACAGATACGCAGTATTTT.

V usage is TRBV25-1 and J usage is TRBJ2-1; TRBD2 is a possible D gene (6 bases). The CDR3 is made up of 16 amino acids. In germline, CDR1 is MGHDK, CDR2 SYGVNS. The V end lost 2 bases, the J end lost 7 bases, and 18 bases lay between the germline ends. The CDR3 spells CASSEEGTGVLNEQFF. In DNA form, the CDR3 reads TGTGCCAGCAGTGAAGAGGGGACGGGAGTTCTAAATGAGCAGTTCTTC.

V is TRBV10-3 and J is TRBJ1-6; D might be TRBD1 (5 bases). Trimming shortened V by 2 bases and J by 9 bases, and 14 bases separated the two germline ends. CDR1 ENHRY and CDR2 SYGVKD come from the germline V gene. The CDR3 spans 15 residues. CDR3 sequence: CAISEMGDESSPLHF. The CDR3 DNA reads TGTGCCATCAGTGAGATGGGGGATGAGAGTTCACCCCTCCACTTT.

The gene calls are TRBV7-2 and TRBJ1-6, with D possibly TRBD1 on 5 matching bases. The length of the CDR3 is 15 residues. V lost 2 bases and J lost 5, with 10 bases in between. CDR1 is SGHTA and CDR2 is FQGNSA in the germline V gene. This chain's CDR3 is CASSLWIGDNSPLHF. The CDR3 DNA sequence: TGTGCCAGCAGCTTATGGATAGGGGATAATTCACCCCTCCACTTT.

The sample holds a few counts of this clone. The J gene is TRBJ2-1, the V gene TRBV7-8, with 10 positions matching TRBD2. J was trimmed by 4 bases and V by 8 bases; bases with no gene match: 8. CDR1 and CDR2 from the germline V gene are SGHVS and FQNEAQ. CDR3 size: 15 residues. The CDR3 loop is CASADGLADYNEQFF. CDR3 bases: TGTGCCAGCGCCGATGGACTAGCGGATTACAATGAGCAGTTCTTC.

The chain uses TRBV18 and TRBJ1-4; D not certain. The germline gives CDR1 KGHSH, CDR2 LQKENI. The length of the CDR3 is 14 residues. Trimming removed 1 base from V and 8 bases from J, with 11 bases in between. The CDR3 coding sequence is TGTGCCAGCTCACCACGTCAGAATCTAGAAAAACTGTTTTTT. Protein sequence: CASSPRQNLEKLFF.

The chain combines TRBV21-1 with TRBJ2-1; TRBD2 is the table's D call and was not checked against the DNA. TRBV21-1 is shown as a pseudogene. CDR3 size: 16 residues. The CDR3: CASRKFPLRGDNEQFF. In nucleotides, the CDR3 is TGTGCCAGCAGGAAATTTCCTCTCCGGGGGGACAATGAGCAGTTCTTC.